This note documents a single T cell receptor (beta chain) sequence. The antigen is not known. Method: immunoSEQ multiplex PCR; TCRdb's copy keeps in-frame clones and lacks some. The sample lists 75,000 to 95,000 clones; 75% to 95% were seen once. The entry originates in a study of graft-versus-host responses after intestinal transplantation. The overall study: Isolated intestinal, liver-intestinal, or multivisceral transplants were what recipients had.

Overall study findings and caveats: Levels of circulating GvH clones at their peak were associated with early post-transplant HvG declines.

Germline CDR1 is MNHEY and CDR2 is SVGAGI. The length of the CDR3 is 13 residues. J lost 1 base, V lost 10 bases, and 4 bases had no gene match. This receptor was obtained from a human donor who was the organ donor for an intestinal transplant. The source material was unstimulated CD4+ T cells sorted from spleen or lymph node cells, sampled before transplant. The chain combines TRBV6-5 with TRBJ1-1; 9 positions agree with TRBD1. The CDR3 sequence: CAITDRGNTEAFF. Written as DNA, the CDR3 is TGTGCCATCACGGACAGGGGGAACACTGAAGCTTTCTTT.